This T cell receptor (beta chain) was profiled in a study of T cell repertoires in cytomegalovirus infection. Overall study: Shared public TCR beta signatures pointed to both CMV infection and a matching HLA type.

On this clonotype itself: What it recognizes is unknown.

In TCRdb, the reads were re-called with MiXCR into one record per CDR3 protein. The sample holds 450,000 to 600,000 distinct CDR3 sequences, 40% to 50% seen once. Overall study findings and caveats: Predominance within the ex vivo response was attributable to HLA-C-restricted CMV-specific TCR beta clonotypes.

The receptor was isolated from a human donor in good health (CMV status not recorded). Some clones in this sample may be carry-over from other donors' samples. Sequences were derived from cultured PBMCs, sampled from culture after CMV antigen stimulation.

The DNA of the CDR3 is TGTGCCAGCAGCTGGGAAGCGGGGCGAGACTACGAGCAGTACTTC. Residues: CASSWEAGRDYEQYF. This chain connects TRBV5-4 to TRBJ2-7; 7 nucleotides agree with TRBD2. The CDR3 has 15 amino acids. J gave up 3 bases and V 3 bases, and 9 bases lay outside the gene matches. Per germline, CDR1 SGHNT and CDR2 YYREEE (reference sequence). Supplemented by reference TRBV5-4 and TRBJ2-7, the full variable domain reads ETGVTQSPTHLIKTRGQQVTLRCSSQSGHNTVSWYQQALGQGPQFIFQYYREEENGRGNFPPRFSGLQFPNYSSELNVNALELDDSALYLCASSWEAGRDYEQYFGPGTRLTVT.